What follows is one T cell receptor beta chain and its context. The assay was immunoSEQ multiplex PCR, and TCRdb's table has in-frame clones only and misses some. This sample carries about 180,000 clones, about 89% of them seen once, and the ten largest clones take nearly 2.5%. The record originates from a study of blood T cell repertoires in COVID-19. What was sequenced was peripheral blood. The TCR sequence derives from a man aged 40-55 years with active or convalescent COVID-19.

The chain's CDR3 is CASSQDPGVGSPLHF. The CDR3, as DNA: TGCGCCAGCAGCCAAGATCCGGGGGTCGGTTCACCCCTCCACTTT. V gene TRBV4-3 combines with J gene TRBJ1-6, with D perhaps TRBD1 (5 bases). Deletions cut 0 bases from V and 9 bases from J, with 12 bases between. The CDR3 consists of 15 residues. Germline CDR1 and CDR2: LGHNA and YSLEER.